This note documents a single T cell receptor beta chain sequence. What this receptor recognizes is not known. Per-base qualities were not stored, and no clone one base away is much larger. What the time point label conveys for this sample: before neoadjuvant nivolumab. The patients had newly diagnosed stage II-IVA oral cavity squamous cell carcinoma and had not received any prior systemic or radiation treatment. The cohort was made up of patients with locally advanced, HPV-negative oral cavity squamous cell carcinoma. Peripheral blood mononuclear cells were analyzed directly and were not maintained or expanded in culture. Samples came from a longitudinal correlative study of a single-arm phase II trial of neoadjuvant nivolumab in oral cavity squamous cell carcinoma. Genomic DNA-based TCRbeta sequencing was performed on subject-matched pre- and post-treatment PBMCs and tumors from three responders and three non-responders. Peripheral blood mononuclear cells were collected before nivolumab treatment and again after treatment, at the time of surgery. The Maxwell RSC DNA from Cells kit was used to isolate genomic DNA from PBMCs.

For deep sequencing of PBMC libraries, mostly roughly 520 ng of input genomic DNA was used, and six replicates were run per sample. Following the manufacturer's instructions, the team built TCRbeta libraries using the immunoSEQ hsTCRbeta kit. An Illumina NovaSeq 6000 S4 flow cell was used to sequence the final libraries, which had first been combined to 3 nM. The source study handled its data this way. Raw data preprocessing and quality control were performed with the immunoSEQ Analyzer. The analysis was restricted to productive rearrangements, with each unique CDR3 amino acid sequence defining a clonotype. Repertoire clonality was estimated as the Gini-Simpson index, which was calculated using the R package tcR. Student's t test was used to compare Gini indices, and Pearson correlation was used to assess associations with tumor size change. TCRdb retrieved this table from immuneACCESS and kept in-frame rearrangements only. Not all clones are present; in checked studies, unresolved V genes account for under half, and no reason is known for the remainder. The V and J calls and the clone size are those of that table, but D and trimming were determined from the DNA. In all, the sample holds roughly 16,000 clones, and about 66% of those were seen once. The top ten constitute 2.8% of the sample.

The data derive from a study of neoadjuvant anti-PD-1 for oral cavity cancer (dated by TCRdb to the early 2020s). Study-wide context: Patients mostly received three to four biweekly doses of nivolumab at 3 mg/kg before curative-intent surgical resection. Patients without progression received a fourth nivolumab dose around day 43 and underwent definitive surgical resection on days 50-56. Patients with complete response, partial response or stable disease by RECIST 1.1 were defined as responders, whereas patients with progression were defined as non-responders. The parent correlative cohort included some twelve patients, with an approximately 30% response rate. Overall study outcomes, separate from this receptor: After neoadjuvant nivolumab, significantly higher T cell clonality (Gini index) was found within PBMCs in non-responders than in responders. Only a few patients per response group were included in the TCR analyses, and larger cohorts for validation were called for by the authors. A higher pretreatment blood Treg/Th17 ratio correlated with both higher pretreatment blood TCRbeta clonality and lower post-treatment tumor TCRbeta clonality.

Here V drops 2 bases and J drops 8 bases, and the junction holds 6 bases not matched to any gene. Spanning cysteine to phenylalanine, the CDR3 consists of 14 amino acids. Only CDR3 DNA is held: 42 bases, read in frame from base 1. Looking up the germline V gene yields CDR1 SGHRS and CDR2 YFSETQ. The specimen comprised PBMCs, sampled before nivolumab (anti-PD-1) treatment. This sequence uses TRBV5-1 and TRBJ2-1, and TRBD2 aligns with 8 junction nucleotides. The clonotype was recovered from a person aged 40 to 85 with oral cavity squamous cell carcinoma. The CDR3 is CASSFSGGMDEQFF. The nucleotide sequence is TGCGCCAGCAGCTTCAGCGGGGGTATGGATGAGCAGTTCTTC.